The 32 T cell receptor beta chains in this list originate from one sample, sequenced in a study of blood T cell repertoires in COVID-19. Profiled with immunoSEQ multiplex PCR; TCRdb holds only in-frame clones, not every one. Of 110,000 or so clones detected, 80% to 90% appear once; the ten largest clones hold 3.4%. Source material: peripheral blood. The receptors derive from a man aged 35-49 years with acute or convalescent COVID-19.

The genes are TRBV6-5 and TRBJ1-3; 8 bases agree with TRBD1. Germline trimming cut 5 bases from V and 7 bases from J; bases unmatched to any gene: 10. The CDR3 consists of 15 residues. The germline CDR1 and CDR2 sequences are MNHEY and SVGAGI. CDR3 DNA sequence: TGTGCCAGCAGTCCAACTGCCGGGACAGGTAACACCATATATTTT. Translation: CASSPTAGTGNTIYF.

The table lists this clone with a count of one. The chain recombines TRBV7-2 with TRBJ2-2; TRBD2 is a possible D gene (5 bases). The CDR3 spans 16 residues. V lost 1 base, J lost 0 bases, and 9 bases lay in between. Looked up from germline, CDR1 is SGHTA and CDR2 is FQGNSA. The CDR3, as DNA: TGTGCCAGCAGCTTAGGGTTCGGGGCGAACACCGGGGAGCTGTTTTTT. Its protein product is CASSLGFGANTGELFF.

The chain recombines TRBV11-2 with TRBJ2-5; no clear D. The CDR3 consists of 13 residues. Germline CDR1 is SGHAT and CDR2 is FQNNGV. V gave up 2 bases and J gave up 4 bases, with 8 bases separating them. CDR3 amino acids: CASSLWRSETQYF. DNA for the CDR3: TGTGCCAGCAGCTTATGGCGGTCAGAGACCCAGTACTTC.

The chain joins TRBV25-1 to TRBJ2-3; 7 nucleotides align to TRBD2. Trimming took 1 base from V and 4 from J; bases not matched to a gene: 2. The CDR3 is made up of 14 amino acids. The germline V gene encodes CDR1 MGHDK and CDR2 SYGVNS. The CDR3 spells CASSEWAGADTQYF. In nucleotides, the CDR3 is TGTGCCAGCAGTGAATGGGCGGGGGCAGATACGCAGTATTTT. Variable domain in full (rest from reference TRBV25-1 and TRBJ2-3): EADIYQTPRYLVIGTGKKITLECSQTMGHDKMYWYQQDPGMELHLIHYSYGVNSTEKGDLSSESTVSRIRTEHFPLTLESARPSHTSQYLCASSEWAGADTQYFGPGTRLTVL.

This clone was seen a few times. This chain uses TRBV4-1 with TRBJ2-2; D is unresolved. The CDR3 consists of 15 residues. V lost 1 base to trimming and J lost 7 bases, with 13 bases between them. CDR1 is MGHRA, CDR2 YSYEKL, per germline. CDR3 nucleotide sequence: TGCGCCAGCAGCCAAGCCAGGCGTAGTATCGGGGAGCTGTTTTTT. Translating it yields CASSQARRSIGELFF.

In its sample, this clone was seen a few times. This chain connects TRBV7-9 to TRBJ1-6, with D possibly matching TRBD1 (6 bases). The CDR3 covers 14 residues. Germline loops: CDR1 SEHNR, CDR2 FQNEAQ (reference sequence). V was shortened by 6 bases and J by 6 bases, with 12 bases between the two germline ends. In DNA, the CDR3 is TGTGCCAGCAGTCGGGACACTTCTAATTCACCCCTCCACTTT. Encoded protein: CASSRDTSNSPLHF.

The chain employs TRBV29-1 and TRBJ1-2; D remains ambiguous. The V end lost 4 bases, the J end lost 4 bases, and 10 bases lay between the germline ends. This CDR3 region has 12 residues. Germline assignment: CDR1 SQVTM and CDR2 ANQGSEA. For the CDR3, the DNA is TGCAGCGTTGCGGCGGCTGGCTATGGCTACACCTTC. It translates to CSVAAAGYGYTF.

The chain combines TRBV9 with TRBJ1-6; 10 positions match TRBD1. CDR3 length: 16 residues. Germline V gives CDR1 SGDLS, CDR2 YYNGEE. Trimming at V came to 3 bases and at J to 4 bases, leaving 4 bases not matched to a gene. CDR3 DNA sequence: TGTGCCAGCAGCGGGAGGACAGGGGGGTATAATTCACCCCTCCACTTT. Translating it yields CASSGRTGGYNSPLHF.

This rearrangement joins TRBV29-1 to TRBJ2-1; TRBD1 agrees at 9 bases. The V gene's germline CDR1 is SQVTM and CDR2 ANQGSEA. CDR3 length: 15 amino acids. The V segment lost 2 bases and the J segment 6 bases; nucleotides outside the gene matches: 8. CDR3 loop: CSVERWTGASNEQFF. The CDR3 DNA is TGCAGCGTTGAAAGATGGACAGGGGCAAGCAATGAGCAGTTCTTC.

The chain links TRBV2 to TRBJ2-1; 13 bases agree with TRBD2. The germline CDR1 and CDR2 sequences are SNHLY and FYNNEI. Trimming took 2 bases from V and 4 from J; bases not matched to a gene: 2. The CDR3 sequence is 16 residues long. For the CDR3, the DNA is TGTGCCAGCAGTGAACAGGGACTAGCGGGGTACAATGAGCAGTTCTTC. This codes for CASSEQGLAGYNEQFF.

The CDR3 is CASSLVYRREETQYF. CDR3 nucleotide sequence: TGTGCCAGCAGCTTAGTCTACAGGAGAGAAGAGACCCAGTACTTC. The chain is built from TRBV7-2 and TRBJ2-5; D is possibly TRBD1 (5 bases). Deletions cut 1 base from V and 3 bases from J, with 12 bases between. The CDR3 contains 15 residues. Germline loops: CDR1 SGHTA, CDR2 FQGNSA. The whole variable domain, filled in from reference TRBV7-2 and TRBJ2-5, reads GAGVSQSPSNKVTEKGKDVELRCDPISGHTALYWYRQSLGQGLEFLIYFQGNSAPDKSGLPSDRFSAERTGGSVSTLTIQRTQQEDSAVYLCASSLVYRREETQYFGPGTRLLVL.

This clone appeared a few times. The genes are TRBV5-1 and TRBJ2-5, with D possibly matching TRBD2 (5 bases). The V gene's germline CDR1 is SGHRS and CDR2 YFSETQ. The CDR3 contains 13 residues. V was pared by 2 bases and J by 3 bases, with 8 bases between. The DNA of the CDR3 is TGCGCCAGCAGCTTTACCGGGGAAGAGACCCAGTACTTC. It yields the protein CASSFTGEETQYF.

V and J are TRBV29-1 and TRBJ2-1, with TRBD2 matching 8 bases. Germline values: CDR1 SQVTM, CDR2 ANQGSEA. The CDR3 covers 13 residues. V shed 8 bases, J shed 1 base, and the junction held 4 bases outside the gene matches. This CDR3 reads CSFSGASYNEQFF. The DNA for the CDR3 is TGCAGCTTTAGCGGGGCATCCTACAATGAGCAGTTCTTC.

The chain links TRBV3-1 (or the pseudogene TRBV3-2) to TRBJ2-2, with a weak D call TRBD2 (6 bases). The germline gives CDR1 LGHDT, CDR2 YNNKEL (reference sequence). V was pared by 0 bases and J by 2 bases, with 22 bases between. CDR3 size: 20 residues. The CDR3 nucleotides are TGTGCCAGCAGCCAAGATAGAATGGAGGGGTCATGGCCTAACACCGGGGAGCTGTTTTTT. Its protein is CASSQDRMEGSWPNTGELFF.

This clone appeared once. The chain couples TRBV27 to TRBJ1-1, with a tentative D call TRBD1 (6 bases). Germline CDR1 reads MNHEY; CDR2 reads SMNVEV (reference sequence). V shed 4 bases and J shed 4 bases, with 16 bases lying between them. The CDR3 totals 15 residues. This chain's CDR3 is CASSSYRDGGTEAFF. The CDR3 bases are TGTGCCAGCAGTTCATACAGGGATGGGGGCACTGAAGCTTTCTTT.

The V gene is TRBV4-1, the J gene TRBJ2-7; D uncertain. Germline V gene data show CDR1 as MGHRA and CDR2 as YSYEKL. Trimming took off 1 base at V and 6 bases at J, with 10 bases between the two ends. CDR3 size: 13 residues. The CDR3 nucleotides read TGCGCCAGCAGCCAAGCAATGATGCGCGAGCAGTACTTC. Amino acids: CASSQAMMREQYF.

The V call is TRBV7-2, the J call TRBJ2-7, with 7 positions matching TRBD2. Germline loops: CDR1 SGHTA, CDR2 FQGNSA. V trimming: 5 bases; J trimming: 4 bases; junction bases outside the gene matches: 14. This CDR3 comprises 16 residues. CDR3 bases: TGTGCCAGCAGCCATGGGTTCGGGCTAGCGGCTTACGAGCAGTACTTC. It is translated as CASSHGFGLAAYEQYF.

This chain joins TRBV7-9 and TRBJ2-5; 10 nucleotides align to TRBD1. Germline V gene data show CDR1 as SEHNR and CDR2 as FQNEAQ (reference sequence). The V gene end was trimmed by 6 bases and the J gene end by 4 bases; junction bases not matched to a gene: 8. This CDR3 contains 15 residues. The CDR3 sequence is CASRGDRGRRETQYF. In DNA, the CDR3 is TGTGCCAGCAGGGGAGACAGGGGGCGGCGAGAGACCCAGTACTTC.

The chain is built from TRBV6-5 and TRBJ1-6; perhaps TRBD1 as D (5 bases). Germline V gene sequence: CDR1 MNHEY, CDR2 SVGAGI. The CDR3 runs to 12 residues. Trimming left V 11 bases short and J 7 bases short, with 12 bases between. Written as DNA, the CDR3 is TGTGCCGGGGGGGGTAGAAATTCACCCCTCCACTTT. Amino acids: CAGGGRNSPLHF.

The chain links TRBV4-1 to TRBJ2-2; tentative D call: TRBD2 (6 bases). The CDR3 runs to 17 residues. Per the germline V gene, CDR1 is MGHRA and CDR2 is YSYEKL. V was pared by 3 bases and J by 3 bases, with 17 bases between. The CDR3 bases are TGCGCCAGCAGCCAGGTACGACTAGGAATTTACACCGGGGAGCTGTTTTTT. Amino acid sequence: CASSQVRLGIYTGELFF.

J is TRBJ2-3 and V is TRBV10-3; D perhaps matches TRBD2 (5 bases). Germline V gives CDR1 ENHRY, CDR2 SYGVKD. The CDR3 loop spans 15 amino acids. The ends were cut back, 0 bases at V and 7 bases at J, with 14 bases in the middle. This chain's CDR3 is CAISESLDVKHTQYF. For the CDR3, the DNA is TGTGCCATCAGTGAGTCACTAGACGTTAAACATACGCAGTATTTT.

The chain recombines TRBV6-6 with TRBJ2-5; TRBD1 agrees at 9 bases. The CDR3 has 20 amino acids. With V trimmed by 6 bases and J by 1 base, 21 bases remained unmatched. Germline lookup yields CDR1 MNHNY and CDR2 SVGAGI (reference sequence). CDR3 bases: TGTGCCAGCAGCGGCCACCGGGACAGGGTTCCCACGAGCTCCCAAGAGACCCAGTACTTC. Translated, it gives CASSGHRDRVPTSSQETQYF.

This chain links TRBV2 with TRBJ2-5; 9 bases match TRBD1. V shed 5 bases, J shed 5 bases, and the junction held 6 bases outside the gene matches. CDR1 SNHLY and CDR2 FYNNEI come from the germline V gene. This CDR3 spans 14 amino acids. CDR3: CASSLTGGGETQYF. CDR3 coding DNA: TGTGCCAGCAGTCTCACAGGGGGCGGGGAGACCCAGTACTTC. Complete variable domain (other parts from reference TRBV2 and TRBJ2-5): EPEVTQTPSHQVTQMGQEVILRCVPISNHLYFYWYRQILGQKVEFLVSFYNNEISEKSEIFDDQFSVERPDGSNFTLKIRSTKLEDSAMYFCASSLTGGGETQYFGPGTRLLVL.

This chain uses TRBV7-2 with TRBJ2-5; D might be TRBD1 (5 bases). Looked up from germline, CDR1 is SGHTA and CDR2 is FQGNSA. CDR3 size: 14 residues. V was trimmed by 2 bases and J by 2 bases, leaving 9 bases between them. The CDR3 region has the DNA TGTGCCAGCAGCTTACAGGGATCACAAGAGACCCAGTACTTC. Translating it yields CASSLQGSQETQYF.

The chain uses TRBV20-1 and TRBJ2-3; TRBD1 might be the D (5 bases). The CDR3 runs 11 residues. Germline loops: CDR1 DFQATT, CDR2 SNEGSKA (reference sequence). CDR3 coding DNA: TGCAGCGCGGACATGGCGGATACGCAGTATTTT. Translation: CSADMADTQYF.

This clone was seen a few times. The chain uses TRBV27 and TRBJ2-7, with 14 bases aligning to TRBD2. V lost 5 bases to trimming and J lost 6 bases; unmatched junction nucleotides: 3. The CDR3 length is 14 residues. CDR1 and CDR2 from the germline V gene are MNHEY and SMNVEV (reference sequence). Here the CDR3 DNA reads TGTGCCAGCAGTCCCGGGACTAGCGGGGGCGAGCAGTACTTC. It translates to CASSPGTSGGEQYF.

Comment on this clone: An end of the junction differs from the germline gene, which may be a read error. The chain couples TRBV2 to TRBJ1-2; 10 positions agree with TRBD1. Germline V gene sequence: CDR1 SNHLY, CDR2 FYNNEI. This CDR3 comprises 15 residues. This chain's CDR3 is CASNEPGQGNYGYTF. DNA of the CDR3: TGTGCCAGCAATGAACCGGGACAGGGGAACTATGGCTACACCTTC.

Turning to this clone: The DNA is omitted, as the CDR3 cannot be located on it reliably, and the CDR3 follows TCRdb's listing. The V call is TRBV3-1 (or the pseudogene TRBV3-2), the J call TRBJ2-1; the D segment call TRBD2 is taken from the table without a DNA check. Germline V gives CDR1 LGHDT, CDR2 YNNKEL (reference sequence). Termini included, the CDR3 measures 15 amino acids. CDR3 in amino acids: CASSQVGNGTSDRFF.

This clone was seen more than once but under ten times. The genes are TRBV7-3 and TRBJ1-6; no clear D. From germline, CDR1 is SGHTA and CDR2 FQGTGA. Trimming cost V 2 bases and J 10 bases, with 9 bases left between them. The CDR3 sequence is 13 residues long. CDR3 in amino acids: CASSLLRESPLHF. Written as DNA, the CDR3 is TGTGCCAGCAGCTTATTGAGGGAATCACCCCTCCACTTT.

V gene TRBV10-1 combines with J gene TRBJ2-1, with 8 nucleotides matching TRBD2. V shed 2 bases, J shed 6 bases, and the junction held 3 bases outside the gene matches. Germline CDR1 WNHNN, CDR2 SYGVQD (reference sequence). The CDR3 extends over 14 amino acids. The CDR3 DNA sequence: TGCGCCAGCAGTGAGGGGACTAGTCGCAATGAGCAGTTCTTC. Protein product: CASSEGTSRNEQFF.

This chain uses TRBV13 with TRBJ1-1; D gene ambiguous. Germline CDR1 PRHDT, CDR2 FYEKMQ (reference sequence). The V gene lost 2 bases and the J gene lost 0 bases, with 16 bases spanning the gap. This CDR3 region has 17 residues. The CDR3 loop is CASSLKSVLTMNTEAFF. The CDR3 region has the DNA TGTGCCAGCAGCTTAAAGTCAGTCTTGACTATGAACACTGAAGCTTTCTTT.

Here the CDR3 DNA reads TGTGCCAGCAGCGACAGGGATGAAAAACTGTTTTTT. Protein sequence: CASSDRDEKLFF. The genes are TRBV12-3 or TRBV12-4 and TRBJ1-4; 7 bases fit TRBD1. The CDR3 is 12 amino acids. V lost 6 bases to trimming and J lost 6 bases; unmatched junction nucleotides: 1.